This TCR beta chain was sequenced for a study of T cell responses to AZD1222 COVID-19 vaccine. The data were produced by immunoSEQ multiplex PCR, yet TCRdb's version contains in-frame clones alone and is incomplete. This repertoire shows 90,000 to 150,000 clones, approximately 90% found once; its top ten account for around 2.6%. Regarding this clone: Antigen specificity is unknown.

Points from the study as a whole: Spike-specific TCR depth and breadth grew after two AZD1222 doses. Females made up more of the donors, who were largely white British, and clonal diversity may have come out too low.

The CDR3 covers 16 residues. Germline lookup yields CDR1 SGHTA and CDR2 FQGNSA. V lost 0 bases to trimming and J lost 0 bases, with 9 bases between them. The material sequenced was peripheral blood, taken 28 days after the second AZD1222 dose. The source is an adult who received the AZD1222 COVID-19 vaccine. The chain recombines TRBV7-2 with TRBJ1-3; D ambiguous. The CDR3, as DNA: TGTGCCAGCAGCTTAGCGTCACAGAGCTCTGGAAACACCATATATTTT. Encoded protein: CASSLASQSSGNTIYF.